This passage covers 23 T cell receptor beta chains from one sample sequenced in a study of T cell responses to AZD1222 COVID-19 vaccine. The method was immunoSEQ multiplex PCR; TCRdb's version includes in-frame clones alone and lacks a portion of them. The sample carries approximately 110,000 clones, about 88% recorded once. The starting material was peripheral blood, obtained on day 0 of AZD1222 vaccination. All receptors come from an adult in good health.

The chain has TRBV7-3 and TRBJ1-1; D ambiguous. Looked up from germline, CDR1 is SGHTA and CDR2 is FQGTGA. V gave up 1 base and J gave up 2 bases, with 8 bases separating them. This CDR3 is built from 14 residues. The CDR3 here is CASSLIGTNTEAFF. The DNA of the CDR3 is TGTGCCAGCAGCTTAATAGGCACTAACACTGAAGCTTTCTTT.

The CDR3 loop is CASSFTTGQGGKLFF. The CDR3, as DNA: TGTGCCAGCAGCTTCACTACGGGACAGGGTGGAAAACTGTTTTTT. This chain links TRBV7-6 with TRBJ1-4, with TRBD1 matching over 9 bases. Germline loops: CDR1 SGHVS, CDR2 FNYEAQ. With 3 bases clipped from V and 10 bases from J, the junction kept 9 bases outside the gene matches. This CDR3 contains 15 residues.

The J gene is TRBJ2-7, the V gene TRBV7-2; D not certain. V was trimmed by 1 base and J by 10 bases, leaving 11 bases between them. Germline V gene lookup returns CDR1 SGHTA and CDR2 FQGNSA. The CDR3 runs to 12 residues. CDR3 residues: CASSLGAGLQYF. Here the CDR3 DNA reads TGTGCCAGCAGCTTAGGGGCCGGGCTTCAGTACTTC. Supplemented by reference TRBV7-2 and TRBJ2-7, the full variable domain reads GAGVSQSPSNKVTEKGKDVELRCDPISGHTALYWYRQSLGQGLEFLIYFQGNSAPDKSGLPSDRFSAERTGGSVSTLTIQRTQQEDSAVYLCASSLGAGLQYFGPGTRLTVT.

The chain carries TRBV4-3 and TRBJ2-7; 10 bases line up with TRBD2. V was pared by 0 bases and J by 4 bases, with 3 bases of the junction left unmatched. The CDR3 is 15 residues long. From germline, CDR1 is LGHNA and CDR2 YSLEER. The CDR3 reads CASSQEAGGSYEQYF. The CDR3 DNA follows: TGCGCCAGCAGCCAAGAAGCGGGAGGGTCGTACGAGCAGTACTTC.

The CDR3: CASSEAPGRLYGYTF. Here the CDR3 DNA reads TGTGCCAGCAGCGAGGCCCCCGGGAGATTATATGGCTACACCTTC. The gene calls are TRBV9 and TRBJ1-2; the D is unclear. Trimming took 3 bases from V and 5 from J, leaving 17 bases between them. The CDR3 has 15 residues. CDR1 and CDR2 from the germline V gene are SGDLS and YYNGEE.

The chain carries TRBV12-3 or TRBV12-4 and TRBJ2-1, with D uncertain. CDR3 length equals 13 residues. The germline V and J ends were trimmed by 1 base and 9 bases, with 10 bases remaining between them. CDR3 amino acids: CASSLEVDGEQFF. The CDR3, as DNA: TGTGCCAGCAGTTTAGAAGTGGATGGTGAGCAGTTCTTC.

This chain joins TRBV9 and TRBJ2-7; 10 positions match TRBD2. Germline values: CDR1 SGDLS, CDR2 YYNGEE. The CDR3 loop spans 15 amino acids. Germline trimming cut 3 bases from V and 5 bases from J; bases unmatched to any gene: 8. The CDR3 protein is CASSAGTSVWDEQYF. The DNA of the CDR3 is TGTGCCAGCAGCGCGGGGACTAGCGTTTGGGACGAGCAGTACTTC. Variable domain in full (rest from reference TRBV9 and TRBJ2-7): DSGVTQTPKHLITATGQRVTLRCSPRSGDLSVYWYQQSLDQGLQFLIQYYNGEERAKGNILERFSAQQFPDLHSELNLSSLELGDSALYFCASSAGTSVWDEQYFGPGTRLTVT.

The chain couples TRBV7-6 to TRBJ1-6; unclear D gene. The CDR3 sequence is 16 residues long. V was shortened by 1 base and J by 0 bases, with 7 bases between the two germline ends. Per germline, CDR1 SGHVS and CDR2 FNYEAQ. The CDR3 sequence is CASSLVHISYNSPLHF. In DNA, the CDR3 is TGTGCCAGCAGCTTAGTGCACATCTCCTATAATTCACCCCTCCACTTT.

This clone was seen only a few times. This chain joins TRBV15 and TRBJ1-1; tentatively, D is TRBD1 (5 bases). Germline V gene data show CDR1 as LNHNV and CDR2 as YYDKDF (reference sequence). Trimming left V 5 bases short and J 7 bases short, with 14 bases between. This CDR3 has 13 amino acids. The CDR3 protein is CATSVGRGLEAFF. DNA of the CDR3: TGTGCCACCAGCGTGGGGAGGGGACTTGAAGCTTTCTTT.

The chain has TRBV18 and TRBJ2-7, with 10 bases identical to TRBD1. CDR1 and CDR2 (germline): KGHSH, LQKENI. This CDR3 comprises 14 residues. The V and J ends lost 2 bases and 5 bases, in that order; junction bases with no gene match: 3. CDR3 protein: CASSPYGQGDEQYF. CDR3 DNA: TGTGCCAGCTCACCATATGGACAGGGGGACGAGCAGTACTTC.

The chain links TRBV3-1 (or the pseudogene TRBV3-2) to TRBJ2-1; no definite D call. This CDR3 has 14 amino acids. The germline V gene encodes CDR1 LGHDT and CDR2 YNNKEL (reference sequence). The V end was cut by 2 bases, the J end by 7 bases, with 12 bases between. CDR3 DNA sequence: TGTGCCAGCAGCCAAAGAACGCGGCCAAATGAGCAGTTCTTC. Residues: CASSQRTRPNEQFF.

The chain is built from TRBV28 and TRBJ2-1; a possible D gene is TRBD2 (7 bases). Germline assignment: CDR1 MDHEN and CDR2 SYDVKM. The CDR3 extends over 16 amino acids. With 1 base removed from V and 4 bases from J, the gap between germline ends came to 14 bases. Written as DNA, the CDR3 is TGTGCCAGCAGTTTATTGGCGGGGGCCGGGTACAATGAGCAGTTCTTC. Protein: CASSLLAGAGYNEQFF.

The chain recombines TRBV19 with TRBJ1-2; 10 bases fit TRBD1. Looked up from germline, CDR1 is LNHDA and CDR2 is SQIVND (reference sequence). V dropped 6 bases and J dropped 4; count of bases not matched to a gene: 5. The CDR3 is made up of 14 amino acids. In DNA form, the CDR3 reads TGTGCCAGTAGCGACCGGGACAGGGGCTATGGCTACACCTTC. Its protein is CASSDRDRGYGYTF.

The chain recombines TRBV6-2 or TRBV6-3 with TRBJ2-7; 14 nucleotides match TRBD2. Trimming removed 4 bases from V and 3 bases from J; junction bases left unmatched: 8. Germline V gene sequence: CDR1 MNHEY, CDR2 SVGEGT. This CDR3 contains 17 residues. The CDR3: CASSSRTSGRTNYEQYF. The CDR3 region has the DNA TGTGCCAGCAGTTCCCGGACTAGCGGGAGGACCAACTACGAGCAGTACTTC.

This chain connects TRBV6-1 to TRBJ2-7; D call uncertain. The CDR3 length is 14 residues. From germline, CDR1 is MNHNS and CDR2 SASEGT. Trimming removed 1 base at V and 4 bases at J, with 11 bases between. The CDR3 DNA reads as TGTGCCAGCAGTGAAGAGCCTCCCGGTTACGAGCAGTACTTC. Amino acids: CASSEEPPGYEQYF.

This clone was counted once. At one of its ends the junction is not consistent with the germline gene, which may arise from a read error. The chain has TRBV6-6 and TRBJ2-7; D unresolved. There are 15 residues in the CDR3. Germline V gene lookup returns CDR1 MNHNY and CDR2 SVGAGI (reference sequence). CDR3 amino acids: CASSHSWAESYEQYF. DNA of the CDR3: TGTGCCAGCAGTCACTCGTGGGCAGAATCCTACGAGCAGTACTTC.

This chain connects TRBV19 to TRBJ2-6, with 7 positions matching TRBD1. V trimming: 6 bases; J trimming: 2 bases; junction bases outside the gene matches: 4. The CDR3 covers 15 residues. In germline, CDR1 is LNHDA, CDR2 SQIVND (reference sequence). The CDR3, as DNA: TGTGCCAGTAGGACCCAGGGGGCTGGGGCCAACGTCCTGACTTTC. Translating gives CASRTQGAGANVLTF.

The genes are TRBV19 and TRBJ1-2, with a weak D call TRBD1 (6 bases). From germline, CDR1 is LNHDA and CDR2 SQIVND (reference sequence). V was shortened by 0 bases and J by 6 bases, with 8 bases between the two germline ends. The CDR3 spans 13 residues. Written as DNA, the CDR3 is TGTGCCAGTAGTATAGAGCCAGGGGATGGCTACACCTTC. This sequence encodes CASSIEPGDGYTF.

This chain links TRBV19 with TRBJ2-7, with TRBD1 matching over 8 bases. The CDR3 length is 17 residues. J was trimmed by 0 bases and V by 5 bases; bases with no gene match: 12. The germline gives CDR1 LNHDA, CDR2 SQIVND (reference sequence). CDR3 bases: TGTGCCAGTAGTGACGCAGGACAGGGCCTTAGCTCCTACGAGCAGTACTTC. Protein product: CASSDAGQGLSSYEQYF. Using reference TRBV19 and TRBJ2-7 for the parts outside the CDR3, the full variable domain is DGGITQSPKYLFRKEGQNVTLSCEQNLNHDAMYWYRQDPGQGLRLIYYSQIVNDFQKGDIAEGYSVSREKKESFPLTVTSAQKNPTAFYLCASSDAGQGLSSYEQYFGPGTRLTVT.

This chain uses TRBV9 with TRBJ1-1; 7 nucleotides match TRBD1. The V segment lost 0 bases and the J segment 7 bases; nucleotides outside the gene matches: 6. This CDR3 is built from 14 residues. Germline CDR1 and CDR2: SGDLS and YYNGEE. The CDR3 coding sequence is TGTGCCAGCAGCGTAGTTGGTCAGGGGGGTGAAGCTTTCTTT. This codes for CASSVVGQGGEAFF. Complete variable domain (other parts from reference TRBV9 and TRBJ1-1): DSGVTQTPKHLITATGQRVTLRCSPRSGDLSVYWYQQSLDQGLQFLIQYYNGEERAKGNILERFSAQQFPDLHSELNLSSLELGDSALYFCASSVVGQGGEAFFGQGTRLTVV.

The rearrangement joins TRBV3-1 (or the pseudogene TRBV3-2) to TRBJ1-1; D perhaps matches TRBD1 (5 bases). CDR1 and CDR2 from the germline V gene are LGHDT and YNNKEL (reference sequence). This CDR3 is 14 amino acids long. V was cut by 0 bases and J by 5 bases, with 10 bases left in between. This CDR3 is CASSQDLGGTEAFF. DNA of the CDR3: TGTGCCAGCAGCCAAGATTTGGGGGGAACTGAAGCTTTCTTT.

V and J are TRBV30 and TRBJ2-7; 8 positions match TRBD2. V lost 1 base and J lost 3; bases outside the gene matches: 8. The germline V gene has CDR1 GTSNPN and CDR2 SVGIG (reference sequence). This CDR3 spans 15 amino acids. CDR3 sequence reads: CAWSASWAGGYEQYF. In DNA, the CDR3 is TGTGCCTGGAGTGCGAGTTGGGCGGGAGGCTACGAGCAGTACTTC. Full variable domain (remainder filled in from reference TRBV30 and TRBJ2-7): SQTIHQWPATLVQPVGSPLSLECTVEGTSNPNLYWYRQAAGRGLQLLFYSVGIGQISSEVPQNLSASRPQDRQFILSSKKLLLSDSGFYLCAWSASWAGGYEQYFGPGTRLTVT.

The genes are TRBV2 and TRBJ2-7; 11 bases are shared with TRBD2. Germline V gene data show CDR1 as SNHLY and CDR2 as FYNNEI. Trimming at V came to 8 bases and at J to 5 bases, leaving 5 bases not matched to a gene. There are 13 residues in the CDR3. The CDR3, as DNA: TGTGCCAGCCGACTAGCGGGGAAGCACGAGCAGTACTTC. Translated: CASRLAGKHEQYF.